What follows are 3 T cell receptor beta chains derived from one specimen sequenced in a study of esophageal squamous cell carcinoma under preoperative chemotherapy. Time point meaning: after preoperative PTX-NDP chemotherapy. Using its own MiXCR run on the PCR reads, TCRdb lists one record per CDR3 protein. The sample carries roughly 9,300 distinct CDR3 sequences, around 48% recorded once. This specimen was taken from a patient given preoperative chemotherapy. These receptor sequences come from a human donor with esophageal squamous cell carcinoma. The donor label of this sample is uncertain.

This clonotype showed up just a few times. The V and J genes are TRBV11-1 and TRBJ2-3; the D gene is possibly TRBD1 (5 bases). CDR1 SGHAT and CDR2 FQDESV come from the germline V gene (reference sequence). The V gene lost 3 bases and the J gene lost 0 bases, with 13 bases spanning the gap. The CDR3 runs to 16 residues. The CDR3 DNA sequence: TGTGCCAGCAGCTTTAGGGGCTCCTCTAGCACAGATACGCAGTATTTT. Protein product: CASSFRGSSSTDTQYF.

The chain is built from TRBV6-1 and TRBJ2-3; no clear D. V was trimmed by 1 base and J by 0 bases, leaving 5 bases between them. Germline V gives CDR1 MNHNS, CDR2 SASEGT. The CDR3 loop spans 14 amino acids. The CDR3 spells CASSEGISTDTQYF. CDR3 in DNA: TGTGCCAGCAGTGAAGGGATTAGCACAGATACGCAGTATTTT.

V usage is TRBV6-1 and J usage is TRBJ2-2, with 10 nucleotides matching TRBD2. CDR1 and CDR2 from the germline V gene are MNHNS and SASEGT. With V trimmed by 3 bases and J by 5 bases, 6 bases remained unmatched. The CDR3 runs to 16 residues. The CDR3 loop is CASSDTPGLATGELFF. Written as DNA, the CDR3 is TGTGCCAGCAGTGATACCCCGGGACTAGCGACCGGGGAGCTGTTTTTT.